Presented here are 10 T cell receptor beta chains from one specimen sequenced in a study of T-cell reconstitution after alpha-beta-depleted transplantation in children. TCRbeta library preparation incorporated unique molecular identifiers. TCRdb passed the PCR reads through MiXCR, listing each CDR3 protein once. The repertoire includes some 500,000 distinct CDR3 sequences, less than 35% of them detected once, and around 2.5% sits in the top ten. Sequences were derived from PBMCs from the stem cell graft donor, sampled from the stem cell graft. The receptors stem from a human donor who donated a stem cell graft to a child with aplastic anemia.

V is TRBV30 and J is TRBJ2-7; 11 bases fit TRBD2. The CDR3 has 17 amino acids. J gave up 2 bases and V 2 bases, and 11 bases lay outside the gene matches. CDR1 and CDR2 (germline): GTSNPN, SVGIG (reference sequence). The CDR3 protein is CAWSPTRTSGPTYEQYF. The CDR3 bases are TGTGCCTGGAGTCCAACACGGACTAGCGGGCCCACCTACGAGCAGTACTTC.

The chain couples TRBV20-1 to TRBJ2-3; TRBD2 matches at 9 bases. The CDR3 is made up of 15 amino acids. The V gene end was trimmed by 6 bases and the J gene end by 6 bases; junction bases not matched to a gene: 13. The V gene's germline CDR1 is DFQATT and CDR2 SNEGSKA (reference sequence). CDR3 sequence reads: CSAVIAGVVRDTQYF. The CDR3 DNA reads as TGCAGTGCCGTGATAGCGGGAGTGGTCCGGGATACGCAGTATTTT.

This clonotype was seen a few times. The V gene is TRBV7-2, the J gene TRBJ2-7; unclear D gene. V gave up 3 bases and J gave up 0 bases, with 15 bases separating them. This CDR3 comprises 16 residues. Germline CDR1 and CDR2: SGHTA and FQGNSA. The CDR3: CASSFWVGPSSYEQYF. CDR3 DNA: TGTGCCAGCAGCTTTTGGGTGGGTCCCAGCTCCTACGAGCAGTACTTC.

On this clonotype: One end of the junction varies from germline; a read error may be responsible. The chain uses TRBV28 and TRBJ2-7, with 9 bases aligning to TRBD2. Per germline, CDR1 MDHEN and CDR2 SYDVKM. The CDR3 is 15 amino acids. CDR3 DNA: TGTGCCAGCAACGAGGGACTAGCAGTTAACTACAAGCAGTACTTC. Protein product: CASNEGLAVNYKQYF. Looking up the rest from reference TRBV28 and TRBJ2-7 gives the full variable domain: DVKVTQSSRYLVKRTGEKVFLECVQDMDHENMFWYRQDPGLGLRLIYFSYDVKMKEKGDIPEGYSVSREKKERFSLILESASTNQTSMYLCASNEGLAVNYKQYFGPGTRLTVT.

J is TRBJ1-1 and V is TRBV19; D is possibly TRBD1 (5 bases). The CDR3 covers 14 residues. V lost 6 bases, J lost 3 bases, and 14 bases lay in between. Germline loops: CDR1 LNHDA, CDR2 SQIVND (reference sequence). The CDR3 region has the DNA TGTGCCAGTAGCTGGTCTAAGGGGCACACTGAAGCTTTCTTT. Protein sequence: CASSWSKGHTEAFF. The full variable domain, its missing parts supplied by reference TRBV19 and TRBJ1-1, is DGGITQSPKYLFRKEGQNVTLSCEQNLNHDAMYWYRQDPGQGLRLIYYSQIVNDFQKGDIAEGYSVSREKKESFPLTVTSAQKNPTAFYLCASSWSKGHTEAFFGQGTRLTVV.

The genes are TRBV5-6 and TRBJ2-5, with TRBD1 matching 7 bases. The V segment lost 4 bases and the J segment 5 bases; nucleotides outside the gene matches: 11. From germline, CDR1 is SGHDT and CDR2 YYEEEE. The CDR3 has 15 residues. As DNA, the CDR3 is TGTGCCAGCAGCCCTATTGACAGGGCTGGGGAGACCCAGTACTTC. Its translation is CASSPIDRAGETQYF.

This clonotype has just a few counts. The genes are TRBV5-1 and TRBJ2-3; 9 bases are a match to TRBD2. Losses at the gene ends were 2 bases for V and 4 bases for J; bases not matched to a gene: 8. The germline gives CDR1 SGHRS, CDR2 YFSETQ. The CDR3 has 16 residues. CDR3 in amino acids: CASSFSGSGGSDTQYF. The CDR3 DNA is TGCGCCAGCAGCTTTAGCGGGAGCGGCGGTTCAGATACGCAGTATTTT.

The count of this clonotype is one. The chain uses TRBV28 and TRBJ1-1, with D uncertain. The germline CDR1 and CDR2 sequences are MDHEN and SYDVKM. The CDR3 has 13 residues. V lost 6 bases, J lost 6 bases, and 14 bases lay in between. The CDR3 nucleotides read TGTGCCAGCAGACGGGAGGGCTCGGCTGAAGCTTTCTTT. Its translation: CASRREGSAEAFF.

A few counts support this clonotype. The chain links TRBV29-1 to TRBJ2-1; TRBD2 matches at 12 bases. This CDR3 spans 16 amino acids. The V segment lost 7 bases and the J segment 4 bases; nucleotides outside the gene matches: 11. In germline, CDR1 is SQVTM, CDR2 ANQGSEA. CDR3 nucleotides: TGCAGCGGCCTCACGACTAGCGGGAGCCAGTACAATGAGCAGTTCTTC. Protein sequence: CSGLTTSGSQYNEQFF.

This chain connects TRBV7-8 to TRBJ2-1; the D gene could be TRBD1 or TRBD2 (7 bases each). This CDR3 is built from 19 residues. Trimming pared 2 bases from V and 1 base from J, leaving 21 bases between. Germline V gives CDR1 SGHVS, CDR2 FQNEAQ. The CDR3 protein is CASSLLAGGRELSYNEQFF. The CDR3 DNA follows: TGTGCCAGCAGCTTACTGGCAGGGGGGAGGGAGTTATCCTACAATGAGCAGTTCTTC.